This TCR beta chain comes out of a study of technical replicates of blood from a handful of donors. CDR1 SQVTM and CDR2 ANQGSEA come from the germline V gene. The length of the CDR3 is 13 residues. Trimming cost V 6 bases and J 0 bases; bases outside gene matches: 4. Profiling relied on immunoSEQ multiplex PCR, and the TCRdb table lists in-frame clones only, not all of them. The sample contains about 44,000 clones, around 96% of which appear only once. The source of this sequence is a human donor in good health. The chain employs TRBV29-1 and TRBJ2-7; 8 positions match TRBD1. Sequencing used T cells isolated from PBMCs. This chain's CDR3 is CSVTGGISYEQYF. The DNA for the CDR3 is TGCAGCGTAACAGGGGGGATCTCCTACGAGCAGTACTTC.